This is a list of T cell receptor beta chains from one sample in a study of cytomegalovirus exposure and HLA in healthy donors. Using immunoSEQ multiplex PCR, the repertoire was profiled, and TCRdb retains in-frame clones only, with some absent. Of about 130,000 clones listed, 83% were seen once; the top ten hold less than 1.5%. Sequencing used PBMCs. The receptors derive from a girl aged 2 to 9 in good health and CMV-seronegative. CDR3s include the opening cysteine and the closing phenylalanine or tryptophan. The order of the fields is V gene, D gene, clone size, J gene, CDR3 protein, CDR3 DNA. The D gene is left open where the match is weak. Not every row has a clone size; where given, it reads once, few, many or a size class.

>TRBV9|TRBD1|.|TRBJ2-1
CASSNWDRVFF
TGTGCCAGCAGCAATTGGGACAGGGTGTTCTTC
>TRBV19|.|.|TRBJ1-5
CASRGKGVNSNQPQHF
TGTGCCAGTAGAGGGAAGGGGGTTAATAGCAATCAGCCCCAGCATTTT
>TRBV5-4|.|.|TRBJ2-1
CASSLDGRGYNEQFF
TGTGCCAGCAGCTTGGACGGTAGGGGATACAATGAGCAGTTCTTC
>TRBV21-1|.|.|TRBJ2-5
CASSKKGGEREQYF
TGTGCCAGCAGCAAAAAGGGAGGGGAACGGGAGCAGTACTTC
>TRBV19|TRBD2|.|TRBJ2-7
CASSIIAGGDEQYF
TGTGCCAGTAGTATCATAGCGGGGGGGGACGAGCAGTACTTC
>TRBV7-2|TRBD2|few|TRBJ2-1
CASSLVASGYNEQFF
TGTGCCAGCAGCTTAGTGGCTAGCGGTTACAATGAGCAGTTCTTC
>TRBV30|TRBD2|once|TRBJ2-5
CAWSVGTRGGEETQYF
TGTGCCTGGAGTGTGGGAACGCGGGGGGGCGAAGAGACCCAGTACTTC
>TRBV11-2|TRBD1|.|TRBJ2-7
CASSKGQGYFYEQYF
TGTGCCAGCAGCAAGGGACAGGGGTATTTCTACGAGCAGTACTTC
>TRBV6-5|.|few|TRBJ2-3
CASSYGRGTDTQYF
TGTGCCAGCAGTTACGGGCGGGGCACAGATACGCAGTATTTT
>TRBV11-2|.|.|TRBJ1-5
CASSQGNQPQHF
TGTGCCAGCAGTCAGGGGAATCAGCCCCAGCATTTT
>TRBV4-1|TRBD2|.|TRBJ2-1
CASSQAWLAGGDNEQFF
TGCGCCAGCAGCCAAGCGTGGCTAGCGGGAGGCGACAATGAGCAGTTCTTC
>TRBV7-6|.|.|TRBJ2-7
CASSLRQGLLYEQYF
TGTGCCAGCAGCCTCCGGCAGGGGCTACTCTACGAGCAGTACTTC
>TRBV28|.|few|TRBJ1-5
CASRRAYSNQPQHF
TGTGCCAGCAGGCGTGCTTATAGCAATCAGCCCCAGCATTTT
>TRBV28|TRBD2|.|TRBJ2-7
CASRSWGLAGYEQYF
TGTGCCAGCAGATCTTGGGGACTAGCGGGCTACGAGCAGTACTTC
>TRBV11-2|.|.|TRBJ1-5
CASSPGAGANSNQPQHF
TGTGCCAGCAGCCCCGGGGCGGGGGCGAATAGCAATCAGCCCCAGCATTTT
>TRBV15|.|.|TRBJ2-7
CATSRGGQSYEQYF
TGTGCCACCAGCCGAGGGGGACAATCCTACGAGCAGTACTTC
>TRBV4-2|.|.|TRBJ2-7
CASSQALGGATSYEQYF
TGTGCCAGCAGCCAAGCCCTCGGGGGAGCGACATCCTACGAGCAGTACTTC
>TRBV10-2|.|.|TRBJ1-5
CASSESRVYSNQPQHF
TGCGCCAGCAGTGAGTCGAGGGTATACAGCAATCAGCCCCAGCATTTT
>TRBV30|.|few|TRBJ1-1
CAWSVLAVGEVEAFF
TGTGCCTGGAGTGTGCTCGCGGTCGGTGAAGTAGAAGCTTTCTTT
>TRBV7-7|TRBD1|.|TRBJ1-1
CASSKDRDTEAFF
TGTGCTAGCAGCAAAGACAGGGACACTGAAGCTTTCTTT
>TRBV30|.|.|TRBJ1-2
CAWKSPKDSNYGYTF
TGTGCCTGGAAAAGCCCTAAGGACAGTAACTATGGCTACACCTTC
>TRBV7-3|TRBD1|.|TRBJ2-6
CASSLIQQGAGGANVLTF
TGTGCCAGCAGCTTAATTCAACAGGGGGCAGGAGGGGCCAACGTCCTGACTTTC
>TRBV4-2|TRBD2|.|TRBJ2-3
CASSQGTSGTTSTDTQYF
TGTGCCAGCAGCCAAGGGACTAGCGGGACCACTAGCACAGATACGCAGTATTTT
>TRBV6-6|TRBD1|.|TRBJ2-7
CASSSWTGEVYEQYF
TGTGCCAGCAGTTCCTGGACAGGGGAGGTCTACGAGCAGTACTTC
>TRBV5-1|.|.|TRBJ1-5
CASSLDGSSSNQPQHF
TGCGCCAGCAGCTTGGACGGGTCGTCGAGCAATCAGCCCCAGCATTTT
>TRBV27|TRBD2|.|TRBJ2-1
CASSLVGASGKNNEQFF
TGTGCCAGCAGTTTAGTCGGGGCTAGCGGAAAAAACAATGAGCAGTTCTTC
>TRBV5-1|TRBD2|.|TRBJ2-3
CASSPALGTSGSRAATQYF
TGCGCCAGCAGCCCGGCCCTAGGGACTAGCGGGAGTCGGGCCGCTACGCAGTATTTT
>TRBV5-4|TRBD1|.|TRBJ2-7
CASSLGGQRSSYEQYF
TGTGCCAGCAGCTTGGGGGGACAGCGTAGCTCCTACGAGCAGTACTTC
>TRBV19|.|.|TRBJ1-5
CAAGIGSNQPQHF
TGTGCCGCGGGGATAGGGAGCAATCAGCCCCAGCATTTT
>TRBV28|TRBD2|.|TRBJ2-3
CASSPGLVSTALTDTQYF
TGTGCCAGCAGCCCGGGACTAGTTTCAACGGCCCTAACAGATACGCAGTATTTT
>TRBV7-8|TRBD2|once|TRBJ2-3
CASSPTRGTLGLAGEWVTQYF
TGTGCCAGCAGCCCAACCCGGGGGACATTAGGACTAGCGGGAGAGTGGGTTACGCAGTATTTT
>TRBV2|.|once|TRBJ2-1
CASRILGLNEQFF
TGTGCCAGCAGGATACTAGGCCTCAATGAGCAGTTCTTC
>TRBV15|TRBD1|.|TRBJ1-5
CATSRVQGYNQPQHF
TGTGCCACCAGCAGAGTACAGGGGTACAATCAGCCCCAGCATTTT
>TRBV4-1|.|once|TRBJ2-3
CASSQVSGGTDTQYF
TGCGCCAGCAGCCAAGTTTCAGGGGGCACAGATACGCAGTATTTT
>TRBV2|.|.|TRBJ2-7
CASSDARVRGYEQYF
TGTGCCAGCAGTGATGCCCGCGTAAGGGGGTACGAGCAGTACTTC
>TRBV10-3|.|.|TRBJ1-5
CAISDPGNQPQHF
TGTGCCATCAGTGACCCGGGCAATCAGCCCCAGCATTTT
>TRBV19|TRBD1|.|TRBJ1-4
CASRPGQAPNEKLFF
TGTGCCAGTAGGCCGGGACAGGCCCCCAATGAAAAACTGTTTTTT
>TRBV5-1|.|.|TRBJ1-2
CASSLESRQNYGYTF
TGCGCCAGCAGCTTGGAGTCGAGGCAGAACTATGGCTACACCTTC
>TRBV19|TRBD1|once|TRBJ1-2
CASSQWDSGSNYGYTF
TGTGCCAGTAGTCAATGGGACAGCGGATCTAACTATGGCTACACCTTC
>TRBV11-2|TRBD2|.|TRBJ2-7
CASSLVTSGRSYEQYF
TGTGCCAGCAGCTTAGTTACTAGCGGGAGGTCCTACGAGCAGTACTTC
>TRBV13|.|once|TRBJ2-1
CASSLEGQAEDEQFF
TGTGCCAGCAGCCTAGAGGGGCAGGCTGAGGATGAGCAGTTCTTC
>TRBV27|.|.|TRBJ1-1
CASSPAGLNTEAFF
TGTGCCAGCAGTCCCGCAGGGCTGAACACTGAAGCTTTCTTT
>TRBV27|.|.|TRBJ2-5
CASRSTVQETQYF
TGTGCCAGCCGATCGACTGTCCAAGAGACCCAGTACTTC
>TRBV7-2|TRBD2|few|TRBJ2-3
CASSLDWSSGGTDTQYF
TGTGCCAGCAGCTTAGATTGGTCTAGCGGGGGCACAGATACGCAGTATTTT
>TRBV28|TRBD1|few|TRBJ1-5
CASSAPADRGRNQPQHF
TGTGCCAGCAGTGCACCGGCCGACAGGGGGAGGAATCAGCCCCAGCATTTT